This is a list of T cell receptor beta chains from one sample in a study of PD-L1 blockade in urothelial cancer. Measured with immunoSEQ multiplex PCR; TCRdb has only the in-frame clones, and not every one. The sample lists around 49,000 clones; approximately 90% were seen once. Source: PBMCs, taken around atezolizumab (anti-PD-L1) treatment. The receptors stem from a man in his sixties with urothelial cancer. Both conserved end residues are part of each CDR3. The order of the fields is clone size, V gene, J gene, D gene, CDR3 DNA, CDR3 protein. A D gene is named only where the DNA matches it firmly. Clone size is not always given. Where it is, it says once, few, many or a class for expanded clones.

abundance: once
v_gene: TRBV25-1
j_gene: TRBJ2-3
d_gene: TRBD1
CDR3nt: TGTGCCAGCAGTGAATTGAGGGGGCGCAGCACAGATACGCAGTATTTT
CDR3aa: CASSELRGRSTDTQYF

abundance: NA
v_gene: TRBV6-5
j_gene: TRBJ1-2
d_gene: TRBD1
CDR3nt: TGTGCCAGCAGCTCGAGGGACAGGGTATCTGGCTACACCTTC
CDR3aa: CASSSRDRVSGYTF

abundance: NA
v_gene: TRBV29-1
j_gene: TRBJ2-7
d_gene: NA
CDR3nt: TGCAGCGTTGTCGGGGGCGGGGGCGAGCAGTACTTC
CDR3aa: CSVVGGGGEQYF

abundance: NA
v_gene: TRBV18
j_gene: TRBJ1-2
d_gene: TRBD1
CDR3nt: TGTGCCAGCTCACCGGGACAGCACTATGGCTACACCTTC
CDR3aa: CASSPGQHYGYTF

abundance: NA
v_gene: TRBV7-9
j_gene: TRBJ1-1
d_gene: TRBD1
CDR3nt: TGTGCCAGCAGCTATAACAGGGGGCTAGGCACTGAAGCTTTCTTT
CDR3aa: CASSYNRGLGTEAFF

abundance: few
v_gene: TRBV5-4
j_gene: TRBJ1-2
d_gene: NA
CDR3nt: TGTGCCAGCAGCTTCGGGGGGGATAACTATGGCTACACCTTC
CDR3aa: CASSFGGDNYGYTF

abundance: NA
v_gene: TRBV9
j_gene: TRBJ2-1
d_gene: NA
CDR3nt: TGTGCCAGCAGCGTCCGGGACTGGAACAATGAGCAGTTCTTC
CDR3aa: CASSVRDWNNEQFF

abundance: NA
v_gene: TRBV6-5
j_gene: TRBJ1-2
d_gene: NA
CDR3nt: TGTGCCAGCAGTTACCAGGGCAATCTCTATGGCTACACCTTC
CDR3aa: CASSYQGNLYGYTF

abundance: NA
v_gene: TRBV25-1
j_gene: TRBJ2-7
d_gene: NA
CDR3nt: TGTGCCAGCAGCGGGGTTCGCGAGCAGTACTTC
CDR3aa: CASSGVREQYF

abundance: NA
v_gene: TRBV7-2
j_gene: TRBJ2-5
d_gene: TRBD2
CDR3nt: TGTGCCAGCAGCCCAATGGGGGGGGGTTTAGGGACCCAGTACTTC
CDR3aa: CASSPMGGGLGTQYF

abundance: NA
v_gene: TRBV5-6
j_gene: TRBJ2-1
d_gene: TRBD1
CDR3nt: TGTGCCAGCAGCATATCGGGACAGGGGGTTAATGAGCAGTTCTTC
CDR3aa: CASSISGQGVNEQFF

abundance: NA
v_gene: TRBV13
j_gene: TRBJ1-2
d_gene: NA
CDR3nt: TGTGCCAGCAGCCTTACAGGGTATGGCTACACCTTC
CDR3aa: CASSLTGYGYTF

abundance: NA
v_gene: TRBV28
j_gene: TRBJ2-3
d_gene: TRBD2
CDR3nt: TGTGCCAGCCGTTACAATGGAAGGCGGGAGATCACAGATACGCAGTATTTT
CDR3aa: CASRYNGRREITDTQYF

abundance: NA
v_gene: TRBV5-1
j_gene: TRBJ2-2
d_gene: NA
CDR3nt: TGCGCCAGCAGCTTCCAGGGCTCCGGCGGGGAGCTGTTTTTT
CDR3aa: CASSFQGSGGELFF

abundance: few
v_gene: TRBV5-4
j_gene: TRBJ2-7
d_gene: NA
CDR3nt: TGTGCCAGCAGCATAACTTCCGACTCCTACGAGCAGTACTTC
CDR3aa: CASSITSDSYEQYF

abundance: NA
v_gene: TRBV5-4
j_gene: TRBJ2-1
d_gene: TRBD2
CDR3nt: TGTGCCAGCAGCATTTCTAGCGGGCTTTACAATGAGCAGTTCTTC
CDR3aa: CASSISSGLYNEQFF

abundance: NA
v_gene: TRBV7-9
j_gene: TRBJ2-3
d_gene: TRBD1
CDR3nt: TGTGCCAGCAGCTTAATCTTGGACAGGCTCACAGATACGCAGTATTTT
CDR3aa: CASSLILDRLTDTQYF

abundance: once
v_gene: TRBV7-9
j_gene: TRBJ2-3
d_gene: TRBD2
CDR3nt: TGTGCCAGCAGCCCGTTAGCGGGAACCCCAAATACGCAGTATTTT
CDR3aa: CASSPLAGTPNTQYF

abundance: NA
v_gene: TRBV4-3
j_gene: TRBJ1-4
d_gene: NA
CDR3nt: TGCGCCAGCAGCCAAGGCAGTAATGAAAAACTGTTTTTT
CDR3aa: CASSQGSNEKLFF

abundance: NA
v_gene: TRBV12-5
j_gene: TRBJ1-2
d_gene: TRBD1
CDR3nt: TGTGCTAGTGGTTTGGTTTCAGGGGGCAACTCCTATGGCTACACCTTC
CDR3aa: CASGLVSGGNSYGYTF

abundance: once
v_gene: TRBV28
j_gene: TRBJ2-5
d_gene: TRBD1
CDR3nt: TGTGCCAGCAGTTTATCAAGAGGGGGCGGTGAAGGCCAAGAGACCCAGTACTTC
CDR3aa: CASSLSRGGGEGQETQYF

abundance: NA
v_gene: TRBV7-2
j_gene: TRBJ2-1
d_gene: TRBD2
CDR3nt: TGTGCCAGCAGCTTTCCGGGACTAGCGGCTTTCAATGAGCAGTTCTTC
CDR3aa: CASSFPGLAAFNEQFF

abundance: few
v_gene: TRBV19
j_gene: TRBJ2-1
d_gene: TRBD1
CDR3nt: TGTGCCAGTAGTATCGGGACAGGGGGTTATGAGCAGTTCTTC
CDR3aa: CASSIGTGGYEQFF

abundance: NA
v_gene: TRBV28
j_gene: TRBJ2-1
d_gene: TRBD1
CDR3nt: TGTGCCAGCAGTTTAATCGGACAGGGGGTCGACAATGAGCAGTTCTTC
CDR3aa: CASSLIGQGVDNEQFF

abundance: NA
v_gene: TRBV9
j_gene: TRBJ2-5
d_gene: NA
CDR3nt: TGTGCCAGCAGCGTAGGGAGGGCCGGGGAGACCCAGTACTTC
CDR3aa: CASSVGRAGETQYF

abundance: once
v_gene: TRBV7-9
j_gene: TRBJ2-1
d_gene: TRBD2
CDR3nt: TGTGCCAGCAGCTTCCAGCGGGGGGCCAATGAGCAGTTCTTC
CDR3aa: CASSFQRGANEQFF

abundance: once
v_gene: TRBV19
j_gene: TRBJ1-5
d_gene: NA
CDR3nt: TGTGCCAGTAGTATGGATAGCCAGTCCAATCAGCCCCAGCATTTT
CDR3aa: CASSMDSQSNQPQHF

abundance: once
v_gene: TRBV6-1
j_gene: TRBJ2-3
d_gene: TRBD1
CDR3nt: TGTGCCAGCGGACAGGGCTTAGGCACAGATACGCAGTATTTT
CDR3aa: CASGQGLGTDTQYF

abundance: NA
v_gene: TRBV6-1
j_gene: TRBJ2-7
d_gene: NA
CDR3nt: TGTGCCAGCACGCAGGGGTACGAGCAGTACTTC
CDR3aa: CASTQGYEQYF

abundance: NA
v_gene: TRBV27
j_gene: TRBJ1-5
d_gene: NA
CDR3nt: TGTGCCAGCAGCGCGCCGGATCAGCCCCAGCATTTT
CDR3aa: CASSAPDQPQHF

abundance: NA
v_gene: TRBV19
j_gene: TRBJ2-2
d_gene: NA
CDR3nt: TGTGCCAGTCGAACAGGGTCTCAAATAACCGGGGAGCTGTTTTTT
CDR3aa: CASRTGSQITGELFF

abundance: NA
v_gene: TRBV28
j_gene: TRBJ2-5
d_gene: TRBD1
CDR3nt: TGTGCCAGCAGTCCGCCGTACAGGGGGGAGACCCAGTACTTC
CDR3aa: CASSPPYRGETQYF

abundance: NA
v_gene: TRBV19
j_gene: TRBJ1-2
d_gene: NA
CDR3nt: TGTGCCAGTAGACATACAGGTTCTAACTATGGCTACACCTTC
CDR3aa: CASRHTGSNYGYTF